This T cell receptor beta chain was captured in a study of CD4+ T cells in melanoma. Overall study findings and caveats: A reported correlation linked neoantigen-specific CD4+ T cells to CD8+, macrophage and B cell function.

Method: immunoSEQ multiplex PCR; TCRdb's copy keeps in-frame clones and lacks some. The sample records about 10,000 clones, 65% to 70% being singletons. Remarks on this clone: Its antigen is as yet unknown.

This CDR3 is 13 amino acids long. Looked up from germline, CDR1 is SGHTA and CDR2 is FQGTGA. V was clipped by 3 bases and J by 5 bases, with 7 bases between them. The sequencing input was cells from a culture (not recorded whether cultured in vitro). The chain couples TRBV7-3 to TRBJ2-2, with D possibly TRBD2 on 5 matching bases. The clonotype was recovered from a human donor with melanoma. CDR3 residues: CASSFWETGELFF. DNA of the CDR3: TGTGCCAGCAGCTTTTGGGAGACCGGGGAGCTGTTTTTT.